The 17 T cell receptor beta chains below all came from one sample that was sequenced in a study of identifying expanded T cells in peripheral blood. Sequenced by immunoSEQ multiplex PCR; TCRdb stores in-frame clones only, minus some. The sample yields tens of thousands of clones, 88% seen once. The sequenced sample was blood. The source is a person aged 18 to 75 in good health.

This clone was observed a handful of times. DNA for the CDR3: TGTGCCAGCTCATCCTTGACGGGACAGGGAGAATCTGGCTACACCTTC. Translated: CASSSLTGQGESGYTF. The V gene is TRBV18, the J gene TRBJ1-2; 9 bases match TRBD1. Trimming removed 5 bases from V and 7 bases from J; junction bases left unmatched: 14. The CDR3 runs 16 residues. CDR1 is KGHSH, CDR2 LQKENI, per germline.

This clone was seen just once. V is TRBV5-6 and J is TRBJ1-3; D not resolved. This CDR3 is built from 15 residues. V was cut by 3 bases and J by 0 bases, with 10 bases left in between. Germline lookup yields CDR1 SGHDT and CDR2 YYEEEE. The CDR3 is CASSSRYSSGNTIYF. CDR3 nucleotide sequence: TGTGCCAGCAGCTCCAGGTACTCCTCTGGAAACACCATATATTTT.

CDR3 protein: CAISERTTEAFF. Here the CDR3 DNA reads TGTGCCATCAGTGAACGGACGACTGAAGCTTTCTTT. The rearrangement joins TRBV10-3 to TRBJ1-1; D uncertain. The CDR3 is 12 residues long. The germline V gene encodes CDR1 ENHRY and CDR2 SYGVKD. V gave up 3 bases and J gave up 5 bases, with 7 bases separating them.

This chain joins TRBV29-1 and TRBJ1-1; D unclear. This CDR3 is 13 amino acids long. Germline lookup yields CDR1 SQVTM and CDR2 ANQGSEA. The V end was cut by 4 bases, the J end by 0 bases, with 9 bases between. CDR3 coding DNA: TGCAGCGTTGGGCGCCTAATGAACACTGAAGCTTTCTTT. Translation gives CSVGRLMNTEAFF.

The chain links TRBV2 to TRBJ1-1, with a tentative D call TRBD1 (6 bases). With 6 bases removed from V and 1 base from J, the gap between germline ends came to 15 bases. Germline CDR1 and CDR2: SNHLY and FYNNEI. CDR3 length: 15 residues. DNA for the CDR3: TGTGCCAGCAGCCCCCTTGGACAGAGGAACACTGAAGCTTTCTTT. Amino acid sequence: CASSPLGQRNTEAFF.

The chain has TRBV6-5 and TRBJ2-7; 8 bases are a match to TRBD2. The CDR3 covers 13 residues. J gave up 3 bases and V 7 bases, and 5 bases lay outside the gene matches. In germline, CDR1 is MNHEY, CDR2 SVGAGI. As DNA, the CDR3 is TGTGCCAGCAAAGTTAGCGGGGTCTACGAGCAGTACTTC. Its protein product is CASKVSGVYEQYF.

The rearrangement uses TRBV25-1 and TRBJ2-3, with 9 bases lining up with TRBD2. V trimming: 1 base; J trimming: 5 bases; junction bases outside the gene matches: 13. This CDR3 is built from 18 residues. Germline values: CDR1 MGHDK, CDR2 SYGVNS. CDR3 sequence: CASSELGGGGARGDTQYF. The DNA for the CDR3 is TGTGCCAGCAGTGAATTAGGCGGCGGGGGGGCCAGAGGAGATACGCAGTATTTT.

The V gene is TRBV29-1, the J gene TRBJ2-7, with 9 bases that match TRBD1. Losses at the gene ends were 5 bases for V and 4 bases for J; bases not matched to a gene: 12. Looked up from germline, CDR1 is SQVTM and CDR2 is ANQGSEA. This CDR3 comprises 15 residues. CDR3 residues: CSVLYNRTGAYEQYF. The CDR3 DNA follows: TGCAGCGTTCTGTATAATAGGACAGGGGCGTACGAGCAGTACTTC.

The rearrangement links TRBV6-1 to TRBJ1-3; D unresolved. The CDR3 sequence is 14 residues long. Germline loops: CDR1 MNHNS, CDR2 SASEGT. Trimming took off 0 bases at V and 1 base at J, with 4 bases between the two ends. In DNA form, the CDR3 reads TGTGCCAGCAGTGAAGCGAGATCTGGAAACACCATATATTTT. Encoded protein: CASSEARSGNTIYF.

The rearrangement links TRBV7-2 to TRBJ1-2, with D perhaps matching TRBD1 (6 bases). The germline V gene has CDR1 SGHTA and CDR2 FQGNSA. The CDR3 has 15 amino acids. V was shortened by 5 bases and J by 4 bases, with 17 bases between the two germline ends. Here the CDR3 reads CASSPSGAGGYGYTF. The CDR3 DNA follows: TGTGCCAGCAGCCCCTCGGGGGCGGGAGGCTATGGCTACACCTTC.

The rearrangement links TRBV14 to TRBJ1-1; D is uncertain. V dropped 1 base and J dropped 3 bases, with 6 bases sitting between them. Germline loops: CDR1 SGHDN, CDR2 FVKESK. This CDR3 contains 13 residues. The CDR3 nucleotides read TGTGCCAGCAGCCAAGGGTTGGACACTGAAGCTTTCTTT. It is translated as CASSQGLDTEAFF.

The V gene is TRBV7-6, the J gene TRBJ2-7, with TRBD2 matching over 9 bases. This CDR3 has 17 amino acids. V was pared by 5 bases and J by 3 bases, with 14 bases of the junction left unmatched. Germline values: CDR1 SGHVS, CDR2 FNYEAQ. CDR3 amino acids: CASSPNPLAGAGYEQYF. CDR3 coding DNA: TGTGCCAGCAGCCCCAACCCTTTAGCGGGGGCGGGCTACGAGCAGTACTTC.

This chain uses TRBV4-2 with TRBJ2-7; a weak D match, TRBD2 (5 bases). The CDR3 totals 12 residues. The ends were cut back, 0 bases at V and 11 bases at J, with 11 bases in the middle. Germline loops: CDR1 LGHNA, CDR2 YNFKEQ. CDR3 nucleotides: TGTGCCAGCAGCCAAGATGGAGGACGGGAGTACTTC. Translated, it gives CASSQDGGREYF.

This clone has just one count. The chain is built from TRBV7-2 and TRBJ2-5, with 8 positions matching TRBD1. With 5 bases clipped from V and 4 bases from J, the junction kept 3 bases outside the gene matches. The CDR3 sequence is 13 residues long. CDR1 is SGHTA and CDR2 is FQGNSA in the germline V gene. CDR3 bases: TGTGCCAGCAGCCAACAGGGGGGAGAGACCCAGTACTTC. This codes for CASSQQGGETQYF.

CDR3: CASSPGLREKLFF. The CDR3 DNA sequence: TGTGCCAGCTCACCAGGGCTAAGGGAAAAACTGTTTTTT. The chain joins TRBV18 to TRBJ1-4; D ambiguous. CDR3 length equals 13 residues. The ends were cut back, 2 bases at V and 8 bases at J, with 9 bases in the middle. Germline V gives CDR1 KGHSH, CDR2 LQKENI.

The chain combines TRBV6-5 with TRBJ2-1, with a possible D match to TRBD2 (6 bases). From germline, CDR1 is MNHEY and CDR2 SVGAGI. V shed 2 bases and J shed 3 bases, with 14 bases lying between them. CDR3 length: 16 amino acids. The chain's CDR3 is CASSYRRGLYYNEQFF. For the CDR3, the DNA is TGTGCCAGCAGTTACCGGAGGGGACTTTACTACAATGAGCAGTTCTTC.

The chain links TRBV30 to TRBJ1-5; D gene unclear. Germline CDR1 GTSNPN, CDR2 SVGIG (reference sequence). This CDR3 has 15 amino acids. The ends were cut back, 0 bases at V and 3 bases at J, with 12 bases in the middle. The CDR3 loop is CAWSVSGSVNQPQHF. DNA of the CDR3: TGTGCCTGGAGTGTATCCGGGTCTGTCAATCAGCCCCAGCATTTT.